This is a list of T cell receptor beta chains from one sample in a study of OX40 agonist ivuxolimab in advanced cancers. Profiled with immunoSEQ multiplex PCR; TCRdb holds only in-frame clones, not every one. This sample has around 80,000 clones, with 90% to 95% found just once. Sequencing used CD4+ or CD8+ T cells sorted from blood, obtained in a trial of the OX40 agonist ivuxolimab. These receptors were taken from an adult with an advanced solid tumor such as melanoma, head and neck, liver or kidney cancer. Each CDR3 is given with its conserved first and last residue.

j_call: TRBJ2-7
v_call: TRBV28
cdr3_aa: CASTLSGRRLEQYF

j_call: TRBJ1-4
v_call: TRBV7-9
cdr3_aa: CASSLGQGSNEKLFF

j_call: TRBJ2-5
v_call: TRBV28
cdr3_aa: CASSTPGPQETQYF

j_call: TRBJ1-6
v_call: TRBV30
cdr3_aa: CAWTIQGMISPLHF

j_call: TRBJ2-2
v_call: TRBV5-1
cdr3_aa: CASSLASGERELFF

j_call: TRBJ2-7
v_call: TRBV23-1
cdr3_aa: CASRLPGQGYEQYF

j_call: TRBJ2-5
v_call: TRBV7-2
cdr3_aa: CASSLVGTSGGTQYF

j_call: TRBJ1-2
v_call: TRBV2
cdr3_aa: CASRRLTYGYTF

j_call: TRBJ1-5
v_call: TRBV7-8
cdr3_aa: CASSLDWGAGQPQHF

j_call: TRBJ2-1
v_call: TRBV2
cdr3_aa: CASRMDGSSYNEQFF

j_call: TRBJ2-5
v_call: TRBV7-2
cdr3_aa: CASSLFQGSRETQYF

j_call: TRBJ2-3
v_call: TRBV18
cdr3_aa: CASSPRASGSIGGTDTQYF

j_call: TRBJ2-7
v_call: TRBV28
cdr3_aa: CASNGGAPSSYEQYF

j_call: TRBJ1-2
v_call: TRBV28
cdr3_aa: CASSSSRGGYGYTF

j_call: TRBJ2-3
v_call: TRBV5-1
cdr3_aa: CASSLARGEADTQYF

j_call: TRBJ2-1
v_call: TRBV10-3
cdr3_aa: CAISDSGRASRPLEQFF

j_call: TRBJ2-7
v_call: TRBV11-3
cdr3_aa: CVSSLGSGSYEQYF

j_call: TRBJ2-7
v_call: TRBV6-5
cdr3_aa: CASRAPGQGIYEQYF

j_call: TRBJ2-2
v_call: TRBV5-1
cdr3_aa: CASSFNRAGSSNTGELFF

j_call: NA
v_call: TRBV5-1
cdr3_aa: CASSITGTGILHEQYF

j_call: TRBJ2-7
v_call: TRBV10-1
cdr3_aa: CASSDAGNSHEQYF

j_call: TRBJ2-1
v_call: TRBV7-2
cdr3_aa: CASSYRVPGEQFF

j_call: TRBJ1-1
v_call: TRBV27
cdr3_aa: CATRGQGDTEAFF

j_call: TRBJ2-1
v_call: TRBV28
cdr3_aa: CASSDTGTPRLNEQFF

j_call: TRBJ2-2
v_call: TRBV2
cdr3_aa: CASGDRGRTGELFF

j_call: TRBJ2-4
v_call: TRBV6-6
cdr3_aa: CASSYFLSLAKNIQYF

j_call: TRBJ2-2
v_call: TRBV5-1
cdr3_aa: CASSLGADSNTGELFF

j_call: TRBJ2-7
v_call: TRBV6-9
cdr3_aa: CASSYRNEQYF

j_call: TRBJ1-1
v_call: TRBV29-1
cdr3_aa: CSVENPRGVVFF

j_call: TRBJ1-2
v_call: TRBV27
cdr3_aa: CASSTNVGYGYTF

j_call: TRBJ1-1
v_call: TRBV30
cdr3_aa: CAWRRTGDARGTEAFF

j_call: TRBJ1-4
v_call: TRBV6-1
cdr3_aa: CASSEALGGTNEKLFF

j_call: TRBJ1-1
v_call: TRBV4-1
cdr3_aa: CASSQFSGVTEAFF

j_call: TRBJ1-2
v_call: TRBV5-1
cdr3_aa: CASSLDQGSGGYTF

j_call: TRBJ1-2
v_call: TRBV29-1
cdr3_aa: CSVGMGSTYGYTF

j_call: TRBJ2-1
v_call: TRBV6-5
cdr3_aa: CASSFMSGRTYNEQFF

j_call: TRBJ2-3
v_call: TRBV5-1
cdr3_aa: CASSSPGERTDTQYF

j_call: TRBJ2-5
v_call: TRBV6-1
cdr3_aa: CASRNRGFETQYF

j_call: TRBJ2-4
v_call: TRBV19
cdr3_aa: CASSIDLPGTGPFGAKNIQYF

j_call: TRBJ2-5
v_call: TRBV28
cdr3_aa: CATQRLAIGETQYF

j_call: TRBJ2-5
v_call: TRBV5-1
cdr3_aa: CASSLIGETQYF

j_call: TRBJ2-7
v_call: TRBV20-1
cdr3_aa: CSADQFYEQYF

j_call: TRBJ2-2
v_call: TRBV5-1
cdr3_aa: CASSLAAQGGAGELFF

j_call: TRBJ2-5
v_call: TRBV7-7
cdr3_aa: CASSAGYQETQYF

j_call: TRBJ2-5
v_call: TRBV5-1
cdr3_aa: CASSLPPAYQETQYF

j_call: TRBJ2-2
v_call: TRBV14
cdr3_aa: CASSPTVPGELFF

j_call: TRBJ2-3
v_call: TRBV2
cdr3_aa: CASSVLRDTQYF

j_call: TRBJ2-7
v_call: TRBV18
cdr3_aa: CASSPGGYEQYF

j_call: TRBJ2-6
v_call: TRBV11-1
cdr3_aa: CASSFGGSGANVLTF

j_call: TRBJ2-1
v_call: TRBV2
cdr3_aa: CASSEFQQSFF

j_call: TRBJ1-2
v_call: TRBV5-1
cdr3_aa: CASSLGQGRYGYTF

j_call: NA
v_call: TRBV5-1
cdr3_aa: CASSLGGVSSGEQYF

j_call: TRBJ2-7
v_call: TRBV30
cdr3_aa: CAWKEFGGPYEQYF

j_call: TRBJ2-2
v_call: TRBV6-1
cdr3_aa: CASSEARGTGELFF

j_call: TRBJ2-5
v_call: TRBV11-2
cdr3_aa: CASSLEVVGETQYF

j_call: TRBJ2-1
v_call: TRBV29-1
cdr3_aa: CSVEMWQREQFF

j_call: TRBJ2-4
v_call: TRBV28
cdr3_aa: CASSPRGTTIQYF

j_call: TRBJ2-1
v_call: TRBV11-3
cdr3_aa: CASSLRANEQFF

j_call: TRBJ2-7
v_call: TRBV11-2
cdr3_aa: CASSPYAGGNEQYF